A selection of T cell receptor beta chains follows, all from one sample in a study of blood T cell repertoires in COVID-19. Profiled with immunoSEQ multiplex PCR; TCRdb holds only in-frame clones, not every one. The table shows some 320,000 clones, with roughly nine tenths occurring only once. Sequenced: PBMCs or T cells enriched from blood (not recorded which). The receptors originated from a man between 60 and 70 years old who had recovered from COVID-19. CDR3s include the opening cysteine and the closing phenylalanine or tryptophan. The order of the fields is D gene, clone size, V gene, J gene, CDR3 DNA, CDR3 protein. A D gene is named only where the DNA matches it firmly. The listing skips clone size in some rows; elsewhere it reads once, few, many or a size class.

>.|.|TRBV11-3|TRBJ2-1
TGTGCCAGCAGCTCCTATCGGGAGCAGTTCTTC
CASSSYREQFF
>TRBD1|.|TRBV5-6|TRBJ2-7
TGTGCCAGCAGCTTGACTCCCGGGACAGGTACGGGGGAGCAGTACTTC
CASSLTPGTGTGEQYF
>.|.|TRBV6-5|TRBJ2-7
TGTGCCAGCAGTTCCCCGGGACACCCATCCTACGAGCAGTACTTC
CASSSPGHPSYEQYF
>.|.|TRBV18|TRBJ1-4
TGTGCCAGCTCAGACAGTGGTAATGAAAAACTGTTTTTT
CASSDSGNEKLFF
>TRBD2|.|TRBV20-1|TRBJ2-1
TGCAGTGCTAGTTTGGGACTAGCGGGAGGAACTGAGCAGTTCTTC
CSASLGLAGGTEQFF
>TRBD1|once|TRBV11-2|TRBJ1-1
TGTGCCAGCAGCTTATACGGGACAGGGTTCTCTGAAGCTTTCTTT
CASSLYGTGFSEAFF
>TRBD1|.|TRBV7-6|TRBJ1-1
TGTGCCAGCAGCTTAGCGGTACAGGGGGAAGCTTTCTTT
CASSLAVQGEAFF
>.|.|TRBV20-1|TRBJ2-1
TGCAGTGCCGTCGTGTCTTATGAGCAGTTCTTC
CSAVVSYEQFF
>TRBD2|.|TRBV18|TRBJ2-1
TGTGCCAGCTCGCGGGGACTAGCGGGATTGGGTGAGCAGTTCTTC
CASSRGLAGLGEQFF
>.|.|TRBV6-2/TRBV6-3|TRBJ1-2
TGTGCCAGCAGCCAAACAGGCCTCTATGGCTACACCTTC
CASSQTGLYGYTF
>.|.|TRBV7-3|TRBJ2-6
TGTGCCAGCAGCCCAGCTCTCAGGTTCTCTGGGGCCAACGTCCTGACTTTC
CASSPALRFSGANVLTF
>TRBD1|.|TRBV10-3|TRBJ1-5
TGTGCCATCAGTGAAACCCCCGGGACAGAGAATCAGCCCCAGCATTTT
CAISETPGTENQPQHF
>.|.|TRBV5-1|TRBJ2-3
TGCGCCAGCAGCTTGTTCCGGGAGTCAGATACGCAGTATTTT
CASSLFRESDTQYF
>.|many|TRBV10-1|TRBJ2-3
TGCGCCAGCAGTGAGTCAGTAGGGGCAGATACGCAGTATTTT
CASSESVGADTQYF
>.|.|TRBV6-5|TRBJ2-3
TGTGCCAGCCAAACAGCACTCACAGATACGCAGTATTTT
CASQTALTDTQYF
>TRBD1|.|TRBV27|TRBJ2-3
TGTGCCACCACACGACTGGGGCCGGGACAGGGGTATTCGGGGGGGCGCACAGATACGCAGTATTTT
CATTRLGPGQGYSGGRTDTQYF
>TRBD2|.|TRBV29-1|TRBJ2-3
TGCAGCGTCACGCGGACTAGCGGGGGCCGTACAGATACGCAGTATTTT
CSVTRTSGGRTDTQYF
>.|.|TRBV29-1|TRBJ2-1
TGCAGCGTTGAACACCAGGGGCGATACAATGAGCAGTTCTTC
CSVEHQGRYNEQFF
>.|.|TRBV14|TRBJ2-1
TGTGCCAGCAGCGGGCGCGGGGAATCCTCCTACAATGAGCAGTTCTTC
CASSGRGESSYNEQFF
>TRBD2|.|TRBV5-1|TRBJ2-3
TGCGCCAGCAGCTTTGGCGGGGGGGCCGCAGATACGCAGTATTTT
CASSFGGGAADTQYF
>TRBD1|.|TRBV5-6|TRBJ2-7
TGTGCCAGCAGCTTGGCAGTGACAGGGGTTAACGAGCAGTACTTC
CASSLAVTGVNEQYF
>TRBD2|.|TRBV19|TRBJ2-5
TGTGCCAGCAGTAGGGCTAGCGGGCAAGAGACCCAGTACTTC
CASSRASGQETQYF
>TRBD1|.|TRBV15|TRBJ2-7
TGTGCCACCAGCTCCCGGACAGGAACCTACGAGCAGTACTTC
CATSSRTGTYEQYF
>.|.|TRBV18|TRBJ1-1
TGTGCCAGCTCACCACCCAACCCAACAGAAAAGAACACTGAAGCTTTCTTT
CASSPPNPTEKNTEAFF
>.|once|TRBV2|TRBJ1-2
TGTGCCAGCAGTGAACGTACAGGGCCAGGCTATGGCTACACCTTC
CASSERTGPGYGYTF
>TRBD2|.|TRBV11-3|TRBJ2-3
TGTGCCAGCAGCTTAGGACTAGCGCTTAGCACAGATACGCAGTATTTT
CASSLGLALSTDTQYF
>TRBD2|.|TRBV6-1|TRBJ2-1
TGTGCCAGCAGTGAGGTCCAGCGGGGACGTGGGGATGAGCAGTTCTTC
CASSEVQRGRGDEQFF
>.|.|TRBV11-2|TRBJ2-5
TGTGCCAGCAGCTTAGTAGGGGATAAGAGCGACAAAGAGACCCAGTACTTC
CASSLVGDKSDKETQYF
>.|.|TRBV5-6|TRBJ1-6
TGTGCCAGCAGCTGGGCGGTCGGTTCGGGAAATTCACCCCTCCACTTT
CASSWAVGSGNSPLHF
>TRBD1|.|TRBV2|TRBJ1-2
TGTGCCAGCAGTATACGGCGACAGGGGGTAGGCTATGGCTACACCTTC
CASSIRRQGVGYGYTF
>TRBD1|.|TRBV7-8|TRBJ2-7
TGTGCCAGCAGCTCCCTCATGAGTCCGGGACAGGGGATCAACGAGCAGTACTTC
CASSSLMSPGQGINEQYF
>TRBD1|.|TRBV18|TRBJ2-7
TGTGCCAGCTCGCGACAGACAGGGGCCGACTACGAGCAGTACTTC
CASSRQTGADYEQYF
>TRBD1|.|TRBV6-5|TRBJ1-1
TGTGCCAGCAGTTTGGACGGAAACAGGGGGACTGAAGCTTTCTTT
CASSLDGNRGTEAFF
>TRBD1|.|TRBV10-3|TRBJ1-1
TGTGCCATCAGCGGAAGACAGGGGGACACTGAAGCTTTCTTT
CAISGRQGDTEAFF
>TRBD2|.|TRBV6-5|TRBJ2-1
TGTGCCAGCACCTTCGGGCGGGGGGGCTACAATGAGCAGTTCTTC
CASTFGRGGYNEQFF
>TRBD2|.|TRBV5-8|TRBJ2-1
TGTGCCAGCAGCGCCATGGGCGGGAGGGCCTATGAGCAGTTCTTC
CASSAMGGRAYEQFF
>.|.|TRBV10-2|TRBJ1-2
TGCGCCAGCAGTGAGTCGGGACAACCATACTATGGCTACACCTTC
CASSESGQPYYGYTF
>TRBD1|.|TRBV7-2|TRBJ1-1
TGTGCCAGCAGCTTATTCCGGGACAGAGCTTTCTTT
CASSLFRDRAFF
>.|.|TRBV11-2|TRBJ2-7
TGTGCCAGCAGCCTTGAGGGTTGGTCCTACGAGCAGTACTTC
CASSLEGWSYEQYF
>TRBD1|.|TRBV28|TRBJ2-6
TGTGCCAGCAGTTTCACAGGGGGTGGGGCCAACGTCCTGACTTTC
CASSFTGGGANVLTF
>TRBD2|.|TRBV5-1|TRBJ2-1
TGCGCCAGCAGCCCTAGCGGGAGTGCCCTTGAGAGCGAGCAGTTCTTC
CASSPSGSALESEQFF
>TRBD2|.|TRBV5-4|TRBJ2-5
TGTGCCAGCAGCTTGGCTCTTGCGGGAGGCCAAGAGACCCAGTACTTC
CASSLALAGGQETQYF
>TRBD2|.|TRBV30|TRBJ2-3
TGTGCCTGGGCACTAGCGGCAAGCACAGATACGCAGTATTTT
CAWALAASTDTQYF
>.|.|TRBV5-8|TRBJ1-2
TGTGCCAGCAGCTTAGCTGGTTATAACTATGGCTACACCTTC
CASSLAGYNYGYTF
>.|.|TRBV11-3|TRBJ2-1
TGTGCCAGCAGCAACAACAGAGACTACAATGAGCAGTTCTTC
CASSNNRDYNEQFF